These 28 T cell receptor beta chains came from one sample sequenced in a study of CXCR3-negative and CXCR3-positive naive CD8 T cells. Study results and limitations: A higher hydrophobicity marked the TRB CDR3s of CXCR3-positive naive cells versus CXCR3-negative naive cells.

Their antigen targets remain unknown. The TRB libraries of cDNA were built by UMI-labeled 5' RACE. TCRdb processed the 5' RACE reads again and assigns one entry to each CDR3 protein, with no DNA. The specimen's table records 150,000 to 180,000 distinct CDR3 sequences. The material sequenced was naive CXCR3+ CD8+ T cells from blood. As to subset: CD45RO-CCR7+CD27+CD95- naive CD8+ T cells expressing CXCR3 (TNR3+). Source of these receptors: a human donor in good health. Some clones in this sample may be carry-over from other donors' samples.

The chain joins TRBV29-1 to TRBJ2-1. Germline-derived CDR1 and CDR2 are SQVTM and ANQGSEA. The CDR3 is 14 residues long. CDR3 sequence reads: CSVEPASSYNEQFF.

The chain has TRBV7-9 and TRBJ1-4; TCRdb selects TRBD1, and the lack of DNA leaves this call unchecked. The CDR3 runs to 17 residues. From germline, CDR1 is SEHNR and CDR2 FQNEAQ (reference sequence). Here the CDR3 reads CASSLVGAGAFDEKLFF. Supplemented by reference TRBV7-9 and TRBJ1-4, the full variable domain reads DTGVSQNPRHKITKRGQNVTFRCDPISEHNRLYWYRQTLGQGPEFLTYFQNEAQLEKSRLLSDRFSAERPKGSFSTLEIQRTEQGDSAMYLCASSLVGAGAFDEKLFFGSGTQLSVL.

The CDR3 region is CSAITGGTEAFF. The chain is built from TRBV20-1 and TRBJ1-1; TCRdb's assignment of TRBD1 cannot be checked, as there is no DNA. This CDR3 is 12 amino acids long. Germline-derived CDR1 and CDR2 are DFQATT and SNEGSKA (reference sequence).

V gene TRBV28 combines with J gene TRBJ2-1; TCRdb lists TRBD1, though no DNA is available to test this call. The CDR3 is made up of 15 amino acids. CDR1 and CDR2 from the germline V gene are MDHEN and SYDVKM. The CDR3 region is CASSFASAGRGEQFF.

J is TRBJ1-2 and V is TRBV10-2; TCRdb names TRBD1, which stays unverified in the absence of DNA. The CDR3 runs to 16 residues. Germline CDR1 and CDR2: WSHSY and SAAADI. The CDR3 here is CASSEFQGMSNYGYTF.

V gene TRBV4-1 combines with J gene TRBJ2-2; TCRdb proposes TRBD1, but this gene call is untestable without DNA. The CDR3 is 18 amino acids. From germline, CDR1 is MGHRA and CDR2 YSYEKL. CDR3 region: CASSQERYRQANTGELFF.

The chain has TRBV5-1 and TRBJ2-7; no DNA is available, so the TRBD2 call from TCRdb remains unchecked. The germline V gene encodes CDR1 SGHRS and CDR2 YFSETQ. This CDR3 comprises 15 residues. CDR3 loop: CASSLVGLSRDEQYF.

V and J are TRBV14 and TRBJ1-2. CDR1 and CDR2 (germline): SGHDN, FVKESK. This CDR3 spans 13 amino acids. This CDR3 reads CASSRNDIYGYTF.

This chain links TRBV20-1 with TRBJ1-5; the D call of TRBD1 rests on TCRdb alone, since no DNA is present to check it. The CDR3 is made up of 16 amino acids. Germline CDR1 reads DFQATT; CDR2 reads SNEGSKA (reference sequence). The CDR3 is CSARDSGGAGNQPQHF.

V usage is TRBV28 and J usage is TRBJ1-5; the D call of TRBD1 rests on TCRdb alone, since no DNA is present to check it. Germline V gives CDR1 MDHEN, CDR2 SYDVKM. The CDR3 runs 12 residues. CDR3: CASSVRDQPQHF.

The CDR3 spells CASSEQGKDYEQYF. This chain uses TRBV2 with TRBJ2-7; TCRdb proposes TRBD1, but this gene call is untestable without DNA. Germline values: CDR1 SNHLY, CDR2 FYNNEI. The CDR3 totals 14 residues.

V usage is TRBV28 and J usage is TRBJ2-7; TCRdb's D call of TRBD1 is untestable without DNA. Germline CDR1 reads MDHEN; CDR2 reads SYDVKM. This CDR3 has 15 amino acids. CDR3 in amino acids: CASSDGTNFSYEQYF. The variable domain in full, with the rest retrieved from reference TRBV28 and TRBJ2-7, is DVKVTQSSRYLVKRTGEKVFLECVQDMDHENMFWYRQDPGLGLRLIYFSYDVKMKEKGDIPEGYSVSREKKERFSLILESASTNQTSMYLCASSDGTNFSYEQYFGPGTRLTVT.

This chain joins TRBV14 and TRBJ1-6; TCRdb's assignment of TRBD1 cannot be checked, as there is no DNA. This CDR3 is 15 amino acids long. Germline V CDR1 and CDR2: SGHDN, FVKESK. The CDR3 loop reads CASSQEGGGTTPLHF.

This chain uses TRBV5-5 with TRBJ2-2. This CDR3 has 15 residues. The V gene's germline CDR1 is SGHKS and CDR2 YYEKEE (reference sequence). The chain's CDR3 is CASSLFFGNTGELFF.

The chain carries TRBV12-3 or TRBV12-4 and TRBJ2-3. The CDR3 spans 14 residues. The CDR3 protein is CASSSGTITDTQYF.

The chain uses TRBV11-2 and TRBJ2-5; TCRdb outputs TRBD2, but without DNA this stays unchecked. The CDR3 is 14 residues long. The germline V gene has CDR1 SGHAT and CDR2 FQNNGV. The CDR3 sequence is CASRKTRGKETQYF.

This chain joins TRBV29-1 and TRBJ1-5. From germline, CDR1 is SQVTM and CDR2 ANQGSEA. The CDR3 is 13 residues long. The chain's CDR3 is CSVLWQEHQPQHF.

The chain carries TRBV9 and TRBJ2-2; TCRdb proposes TRBD2, but this gene call is untestable without DNA. The CDR3 length is 15 residues. Germline V lookup: CDR1 SGDLS, CDR2 YYNGEE. The CDR3 loop is CASSVGPPAGGELVF. The entire variable domain, with the rest obtained from reference TRBV9 and TRBJ2-2, is as follows: DSGVTQTPKHLITATGQRVTLRCSPRSGDLSVYWYQQSLDQGLQFLIQYYNGEERAKGNILERFSAQQFPDLHSELNLSSLELGDSALYFCASSVGPPAGGELVFGEGSRLTVL.

The rearrangement joins TRBV2 to TRBJ1-1; the D call from TCRdb, TRBD1, cannot be confirmed without DNA. Germline V gene lookup returns CDR1 SNHLY and CDR2 FYNNEI. This CDR3 is built from 18 residues. The CDR3 is CASSDSPGTGPMNTEAFF.

The chain uses TRBV9 and TRBJ2-1. Germline values: CDR1 SGDLS, CDR2 YYNGEE. The length of the CDR3 is 14 residues. The CDR3: CASSVGNSYNEQFF.

The genes are TRBV7-6 and TRBJ2-7; the TRBD2 assignment by TCRdb is unverifiable without DNA. The germline V gene encodes CDR1 SGHVS and CDR2 FNYEAQ. This CDR3 has 15 residues. The CDR3 here is CASSLERESSYEQYF.

V gene TRBV2 combines with J gene TRBJ2-7. The length of the CDR3 is 14 residues. Germline V gene data show CDR1 as SNHLY and CDR2 as FYNNEI. The CDR3 sequence: CASSPGSSSYEQYF.

V gene TRBV29-1 combines with J gene TRBJ2-7; TCRdb proposes TRBD1, but this gene call is untestable without DNA. CDR1 and CDR2 from the germline V gene are SQVTM and ANQGSEA. The CDR3 sequence is 11 residues long. The CDR3 is CSVGQVYEQYF.

The chain combines TRBV19 with TRBJ1-1; TCRdb picks TRBD1, but there is no DNA to check that call. CDR3 length: 15 residues. Germline values: CDR1 LNHDA, CDR2 SQIVND (reference sequence). This CDR3 is CATIGGAWRNTEAFF.

The CDR3 spells CASSSRDFPEQYF. The chain recombines TRBV13 with TRBJ2-7; TCRdb's assignment of TRBD2 cannot be checked, as there is no DNA. The germline V gene encodes CDR1 PRHDT and CDR2 FYEKMQ (reference sequence). This CDR3 spans 13 amino acids.

V and J are TRBV15 and TRBJ2-7; the TCRdb D gene call, TRBD1, has no DNA to confirm it. CDR1 is LNHNV, CDR2 YYDKDF, per germline (reference sequence). The CDR3 consists of 14 residues. The CDR3 sequence: CATSTAQGPYEQYF.

The chain joins TRBV7-9 to TRBJ2-1; the D gene TCRdb calls, TRBD2, cannot be checked with no DNA. The germline CDR1 and CDR2 sequences are SEHNR and FQNEAQ (reference sequence). This CDR3 contains 18 residues. Here the CDR3 reads CASSPPGIGLAGANEQFF.

The rearrangement links TRBV5-5 to TRBJ2-2; the TCRdb call, TRBD2, lacks DNA for checking. Germline CDR1 SGHKS, CDR2 YYEKEE (reference sequence). The CDR3 extends over 17 amino acids. CDR3 sequence reads: CASSSGLAGPNTGELFF.